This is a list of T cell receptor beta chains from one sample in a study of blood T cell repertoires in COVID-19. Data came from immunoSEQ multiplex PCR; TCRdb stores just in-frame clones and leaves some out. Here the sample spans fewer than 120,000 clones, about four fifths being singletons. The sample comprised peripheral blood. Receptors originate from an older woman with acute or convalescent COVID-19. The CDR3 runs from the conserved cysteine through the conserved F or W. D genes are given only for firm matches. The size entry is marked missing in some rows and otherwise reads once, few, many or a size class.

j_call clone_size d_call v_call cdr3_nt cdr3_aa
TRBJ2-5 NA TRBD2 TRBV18 TGTGCCAGCTCACCGCTACCGGGACTAGCGGGGGAAGAGACCCAGTACTTC CASSPLPGLAGEETQYF
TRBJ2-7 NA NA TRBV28 TGTGCCAGCACTGACTGGGGCGCAGGGGCCAGCGAGCAGTACTTC CASTDWGAGASEQYF
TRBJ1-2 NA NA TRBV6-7 TGTGCCAGCAGTTACTCGCGGACAGAAGGCTACACCTTC CASSYSRTEGYTF
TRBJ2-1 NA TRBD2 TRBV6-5 TGTGCCAGCAGATCGACTAGCGGGGGGGCCGGTAAGCAGTTCTTC CASRSTSGGAGKQFF
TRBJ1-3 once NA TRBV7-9 TGTGCCAGCAGCTTATCTAGCTCTGGAAACACCATATATTTT CASSLSSSGNTIYF
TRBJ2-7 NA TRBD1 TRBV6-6 TGTGCCAGCACTCGGGACAGGGAGTATGACGAGCAGTACTTC CASTRDREYDEQYF
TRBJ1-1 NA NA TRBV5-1 TGCGCCAGCACCTCACGCGGGGATGAAGCTTTCTTT CASTSRGDEAFF
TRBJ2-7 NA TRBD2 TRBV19 TGTGCCAGTAGCCCGGGACTAGCGGTCCCCTCCGAGCAGTACTTC CASSPGLAVPSEQYF
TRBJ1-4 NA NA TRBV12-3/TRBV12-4 TGTGCCAGCAGTTTTGGGGGGAAACTGTTTTTT CASSFGGKLFF
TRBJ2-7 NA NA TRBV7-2 TGTGCCAGCAGCCAGAGGACAGCCTACGAGCAGTACTTC CASSQRTAYEQYF
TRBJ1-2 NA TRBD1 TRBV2 TGTGCCAGCAGTAGTAGGACAGGGAACTATGGCTACACCTTC CASSSRTGNYGYTF
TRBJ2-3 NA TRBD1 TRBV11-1 TGTGCCAGCGGATTTGGACAGGGTGGGACAGATACGCAGTATTTT CASGFGQGGTDTQYF
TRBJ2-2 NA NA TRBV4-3 TGCGCCAGCAGCCAAGATCTGGGTGACTCGAACACCGGGGAGCTGTTTTTT CASSQDLGDSNTGELFF
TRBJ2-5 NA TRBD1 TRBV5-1 TGCGCCAGCAGCTTGGGAGTGCTACAGGGGGCATACGAGACCCAGTACTTC CASSLGVLQGAYETQYF
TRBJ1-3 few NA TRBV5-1 TGCGCCAGCAGACCTACAGGGACTGGAAACACCATATATTTT CASRPTGTGNTIYF
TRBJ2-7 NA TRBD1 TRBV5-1 TGCGCCAGCAGCTTGGATCCAAGGACAGGGAGTGAGCAGTACTTC CASSLDPRTGSEQYF
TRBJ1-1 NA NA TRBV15 TGTGCCACCAGCAACAGGGAGAACACTGAAGCTTTCTTT CATSNRENTEAFF
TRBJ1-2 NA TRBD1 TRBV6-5 TGTGCCAGCATGCGACAGGGGCCCCTATATGGCTACACCTTC CASMRQGPLYGYTF
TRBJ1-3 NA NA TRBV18 TGTGCCAGCTCACCACAAGCAGGGTTTACGCGAAACACCATATATTTT CASSPQAGFTRNTIYF
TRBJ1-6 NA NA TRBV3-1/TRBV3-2 TGTGCCAGCAGTCTGGAGGGTAGTTCACCCCTCCACTTT CASSLEGSSPLHF
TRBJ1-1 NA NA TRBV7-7 TGTGCTAGCAGCCCTTGGACAGACGAAGACACTGAAGCTTTCTTT CASSPWTDEDTEAFF
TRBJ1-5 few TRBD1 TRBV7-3 TGTGCCAGCAGCCCACAGGGGGGCGGGCAGCCCCAGCATTTT CASSPQGGGQPQHF
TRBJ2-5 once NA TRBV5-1 TGCGCCAGCAGCTTGGGGGGCGGGGGCCAAGCGGAGACCCAGTACTTC CASSLGGGGQAETQYF
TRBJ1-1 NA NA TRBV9 TGTGCCAGCAGCGTAGAAAGTGCCGGGGAAGCTTTCTTT CASSVESAGEAFF
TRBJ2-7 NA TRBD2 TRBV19 TGTGCCAGTAGTTTTACTAGCGGGTCCTACGAGCAGTACTTC CASSFTSGSYEQYF
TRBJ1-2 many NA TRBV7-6 TGTGCCAGCAGCACCGGAGCTCGGGGGTCAGAATATGGCTACACCTTC CASSTGARGSEYGYTF
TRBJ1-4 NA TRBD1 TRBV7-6 TGTGCCAGCAGCTTAATCGGGACAGCTAATGAAAAACTGTTTTTT CASSLIGTANEKLFF
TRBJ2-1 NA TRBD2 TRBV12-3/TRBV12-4 TGTGCAGGCAGTGTGGTAGCGGGGGGGGTAGTATTCTTC CAGSVVAGGVVFF
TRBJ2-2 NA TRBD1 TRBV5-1 TGCGCCAGCAGCGCCCAGGGGGCGCAAACCGGGGAGCTGTTTTTT CASSAQGAQTGELFF
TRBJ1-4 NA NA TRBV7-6 TGTGCCAGCAGCTTAATAATCCCGGGGGAAGGGAACAAAGGTGAAAAACTGTTTTTT CASSLIIPGEGNKGEKLFF
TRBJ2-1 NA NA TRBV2 TGTGCCAGCAGCGAGGGGGGGTATGAGCAGTTCTTC CASSEGGYEQFF
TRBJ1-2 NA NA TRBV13 TGTGCCAGCAGCTTAAGGCAGGCTGGCTATGGCTACACCTTC CASSLRQAGYGYTF
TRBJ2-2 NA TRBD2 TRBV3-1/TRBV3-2 TGTGCCAGCAGCCCGCGACGGGGGGACACCGGGGAGCTGTTTTTT CASSPRRGDTGELFF
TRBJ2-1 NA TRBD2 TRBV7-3 TGTGCCAGCAGCTTAAGGACGGGGGGGTACTACAATGAGCAGTTCTTC CASSLRTGGYYNEQFF
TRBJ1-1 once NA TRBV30 TGTGCCTGGAGTGTCTCCAGGAACACTGAAGCTTTCTTT CAWSVSRNTEAFF
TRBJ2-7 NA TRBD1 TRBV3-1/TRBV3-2 TGTGCCAGCAGTGCGACAGGGATGGGGTACTTC CASSATGMGYF
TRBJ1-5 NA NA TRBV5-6 TGTGCCAGCAGTTTAAGGCAGGTCGGCAATCAGCCCCAGCATTTT CASSLRQVGNQPQHF
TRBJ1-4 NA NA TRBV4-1 TGCGCCAGCAGCCAACTGGGTCTACCTAGGGAAAAACTGTTTTTT CASSQLGLPREKLFF
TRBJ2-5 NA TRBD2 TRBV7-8 TGTGCCAGCAGCCGAGCGGCCCTAGCGGGGGCCGGGGAGACCCAGTACTTC CASSRAALAGAGETQYF
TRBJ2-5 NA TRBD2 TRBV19 TGTGCCAGTAGTATTGCTAGCGGGGGGCTCCAAGAGACCCAGTACTTC CASSIASGGLQETQYF
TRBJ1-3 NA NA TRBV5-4 TGTGCCAGCAGCTTGGATATTGGAGGCTCTGGAAACACCATATATTTT CASSLDIGGSGNTIYF
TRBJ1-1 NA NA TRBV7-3 TGTGCCAGCAGCGTGGACACAGACCGACAAGCTTTCTTT CASSVDTDRQAFF
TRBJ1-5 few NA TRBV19 TGTGCCAGTAGCTTTCTATTGAGTAGCAATCAGCCCCAGCATTTT CASSFLLSSNQPQHF
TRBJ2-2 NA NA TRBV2 TGTGCCAGCAAACTGCAGGGGCCAGGGACCGGGGAGCTGTTTTTT CASKLQGPGTGELFF
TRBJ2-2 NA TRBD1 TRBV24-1 TGTGCCACCAAATCGAGGCAGGGGGACATCGGGGAGCTGTTTTTT CATKSRQGDIGELFF
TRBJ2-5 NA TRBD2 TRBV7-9 TGTGCCAGCAGCCAAGGGGCGCTAGCGGGGGGCCAAGAGACCCAGTACTTC CASSQGALAGGQETQYF
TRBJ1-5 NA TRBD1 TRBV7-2 TGTGCCAGCAGCTCCCGACAGGGAAGCAATCAGCCCCAGCATTTT CASSSRQGSNQPQHF
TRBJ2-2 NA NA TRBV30 TGTGCCTGGAGTGCACGGGGGTTTGTTGGGGAGCTGTTTTTT CAWSARGFVGELFF
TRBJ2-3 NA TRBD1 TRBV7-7 TGTGCCAGCAGCCTAGGCAGGGGGCAAAGTGATACGCAGTATTTT CASSLGRGQSDTQYF
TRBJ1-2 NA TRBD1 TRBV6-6 TGTGCCAGCAGTGCAGGGGGAGATGGCTACACCTTC CASSAGGDGYTF
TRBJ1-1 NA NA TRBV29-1 TGCAGCGTTGCAGGGGATAGGGGTGGAACTGAAGCTTTCTTT CSVAGDRGGTEAFF